Listed here are 25 T cell receptor beta chains from one sample, sequenced in a study of neurological immune-mediated disorders. The time point: longitudinal time-point 2. TCRdb itself ran the 5' RACE reads through MiXCR, one entry per CDR3 protein. Found here are 81,000 or so distinct CDR3 sequences, about 12% of them singletons; the top ten hold roughly 4.8%. Sequenced material: PBMCs. Receptors were obtained from a female donor with HTLV-1-associated myelopathy (HAM/TSP).

This clonotype was recorded many times. At one end, the junction sequence differs from germline, possibly due to a read error. This chain joins TRBV15 and TRBJ2-1, with D tentatively TRBD2 (6 bases). The germline V gene encodes CDR1 LNHNV and CDR2 YYDKDF (reference sequence). This CDR3 has 16 amino acids. In DNA, the CDR3 is TGTGCTACCAGCACCCGGGGGAAGAGCTCCTACAATGAGCAGTTCTTC. Encoded protein: CATSTRGKSSYNEQFF.

This clonotype was recorded many times. V and J are TRBV3-1 and TRBJ2-3, with a possible D match to TRBD2 (5 bases). V was clipped by 4 bases and J by 8 bases, with 16 bases between them. Germline CDR1 reads LGHDT; CDR2 reads YNNKEL (reference sequence). The CDR3 runs to 14 residues. CDR3: CASSRRMGEGTQYF. The CDR3 nucleotides are TGTGCCAGCAGCCGGAGGATGGGCGAGGGTACGCAGTATTTT.

At least ten counts were recorded for this clonotype. The chain employs TRBV5-1 and TRBJ1-6, with 10 bases fitting TRBD1. The germline V gene has CDR1 SGHRS and CDR2 YFSETQ. CDR3 length: 16 residues. V dropped 3 bases and J dropped 7; count of bases not matched to a gene: 7. CDR3 sequence: CASSWQGTGANSPLHF. The CDR3 region has the DNA TGCGCCAGCAGCTGGCAGGGGACAGGGGCCAATTCACCCCTCCACTTT. Full variable domain (remainder filled in from reference TRBV5-1 and TRBJ1-6): KAGVTQTPRYLIKTRGQQVTLSCSPISGHRSVSWYQQTPGQGLQFLFEYFSETQRNKGNFPGRFSGRQFSNSRSEMNVSTLELGDSALYLCASSWQGTGANSPLHFGNGTRLTVT.

This clonotype was seen many times. The gene calls are TRBV20-1 and TRBJ2-1; D is uncertain. The CDR3 totals 14 residues. The germline gives CDR1 DFQATT, CDR2 SNEGSKA (reference sequence). The ends were cut back, 2 bases at V and 2 bases at J, with 10 bases in the middle. For the CDR3, the DNA is TGCAGTGCTAGAAGGACGGCCACCTACAATGAGCAGTTCTTC. It translates to CSARRTATYNEQFF.

The rearrangement links TRBV24-1 to TRBJ2-1; a possible D gene is TRBD1 (5 bases). V gave up 3 bases and J gave up 0 bases, with 8 bases separating them. This CDR3 contains 15 residues. CDR1 is KGHDR and CDR2 is SFDVKD in the germline V gene. This chain's CDR3 is CATSDNRSSYNEQFF. CDR3 bases: TGTGCCACCAGTGATAACAGGAGCTCCTACAATGAGCAGTTCTTC.

The chain has TRBV5-6 and TRBJ1-2; TRBD1 might be the D (5 bases). Trimming shortened V by 5 bases and J by 3 bases, and 11 bases separated the two germline ends. The V gene's germline CDR1 is SGHDT and CDR2 YYEEEE. There are 13 residues in the CDR3. This CDR3 reads CASRKDSHYGYTF. CDR3 DNA: TGTGCCAGCAGAAAAGACAGCCACTATGGCTACACCTTC.

This clonotype was picked up many times. This chain uses TRBV4-1 with TRBJ2-7, with 11 bases aligning to TRBD2. In germline, CDR1 is MGHRA, CDR2 YSYEKL. V gave up 3 bases and J gave up 3 bases; unmatched junction bases: 4. This CDR3 spans 15 amino acids. Here the CDR3 DNA reads TGCGCCAGCAGCCAGACTAGCGGGGAGCGCTACGAGCAGTACTTC. This codes for CASSQTSGERYEQYF.

This clonotype has at least ten counts. J is TRBJ2-7 and V is TRBV7-9, with D perhaps matching TRBD1 (5 bases). CDR3 length: 15 amino acids. With 1 base removed from V and 2 bases from J, the gap between germline ends came to 12 bases. Germline loops: CDR1 SEHNR, CDR2 FQNEAQ (reference sequence). DNA for the CDR3: TGTGCCAGCAGCTTAGAGGGGTGGGGTACCTACGAGCAGTACTTC. It codes for CASSLEGWGTYEQYF.

The table lists this clonotype with many counts. The chain is built from TRBV5-6 and TRBJ2-1, with a tentative D call TRBD1 (6 bases). Germline CDR1 reads SGHDT; CDR2 reads YYEEEE. CDR3 length: 12 amino acids. V lost 3 bases and J 9 bases, leaving 10 bases between the germline ends. This CDR3 is CASSWDIAEQFF. CDR3 coding DNA: TGTGCCAGCAGCTGGGACATTGCTGAGCAGTTCTTC.

The table lists this clonotype with a count of one. A much larger clone lies one base from this, so it may be a read error. This chain links TRBV18 with TRBJ1-1; D is ambiguous. This CDR3 has 14 amino acids. The germline gives CDR1 KGHSH, CDR2 LQKENI. DNA of the CDR3: TGTGTCAGCTCACCACAGAACTGGAACACTGAAGCTTTCTTT. Encoded protein: CVSSPQNWNTEAFF.

Many counts were recorded for this clonotype. The rearrangement uses TRBV5-5 and TRBJ1-3; D remains unclear. The V end was cut by 1 base, the J end by 4 bases, with 12 bases between. CDR1 and CDR2 (germline): SGHKS, YYEKEE (reference sequence). The CDR3 totals 15 residues. The DNA of the CDR3 is TGTGCCAGCAGCTTGACGCATCAAGGCGGAAACACCATATATTTT. Its protein is CASSLTHQGGNTIYF.

This clonotype has just a few counts. The rearrangement links TRBV7-8 to TRBJ2-1; 8 nucleotides agree with TRBD1. V trimming: 5 bases; J trimming: 13 bases; junction bases outside the gene matches: 10. Germline CDR1 is SGHVS and CDR2 is FQNEAQ. The CDR3 has 13 amino acids. CDR3 amino acids: CASSVDSGTGQFF. The CDR3 nucleotides are TGTGCCAGCAGCGTAGATTCCGGGACAGGACAGTTCTTC.

This clonotype was recorded at least ten times. The CDR3 spells CASSRTVRREPLHF. The CDR3 DNA reads TGTGCCAGCAGCCGGACAGTCAGGCGTGAACCCCTCCACTTT. V and J are TRBV6-5 and TRBJ1-6, with a tentative D call TRBD1 (6 bases). V dropped 6 bases and J dropped 12 bases, with 18 bases sitting between them. Germline CDR1 is MNHEY and CDR2 is SVGAGI. CDR3 size: 14 residues.

Points on this clonotype: A much larger clone sits a single nucleotide away, making a read error possible. The chain joins TRBV28 to TRBJ2-5; unclear D gene. V was trimmed by 6 bases and J by 7 bases, leaving 15 bases between them. Germline lookup yields CDR1 MDHEN and CDR2 SYDVKM. This CDR3 contains 13 residues. CDR3 in amino acids: CASRFSIAGTQYF. CDR3 bases: TGTGCCAGCAGATTTTCAATCGCAGGGACCCAGTACTTC.

The chain carries TRBV11-2 and TRBJ2-1; D ambiguous. Germline CDR1 reads SGHAT; CDR2 reads FQNNGV. Trimming shortened V by 4 bases and J by 6 bases, and 10 bases separated the two germline ends. The CDR3 runs 13 residues. CDR3 in amino acids: CASSSVRRNEQFF. For the CDR3, the DNA is TGTGCCAGCAGCTCAGTGAGGCGCAATGAGCAGTTCTTC. Full variable domain (outside the CDR3, taken from reference TRBV11-2 and TRBJ2-1): EAGVAQSPRYKIIEKRQSVAFWCNPISGHATLYWYQQILGQGPKLLIQFQNNGVVDDSQLPKDRFSAERLKGVDSTLKIQPAKLEDSAVYLCASSSVRRNEQFFGPGTRLTVL.

This clonotype has just a few counts. This sequence joins TRBV25-1 and TRBJ2-7; D perhaps matches TRBD1 (6 bases). Germline assignment: CDR1 MGHDK and CDR2 SYGVNS. The length of the CDR3 is 13 residues. Trimming took 7 bases from V and 6 from J, leaving 16 bases between them. Here the CDR3 reads CASKAGDSSEQYF. The DNA for the CDR3 is TGTGCCAGCAAGGCAGGGGATTCGAGCGAGCAGTACTTC.

This clonotype appeared many times. CDR3 amino acids: CASSSGQGYEQYF. The CDR3 bases are TGTGCCAGCAGCTCCGGACAGGGCTACGAGCAGTACTTC. This chain connects TRBV11-1 to TRBJ2-7, with TRBD1 matching over 8 bases. Germline CDR1 SGHAT, CDR2 FQDESV (reference sequence). The ends lost 4 bases at V and 3 bases at J; junction bases unmatched: 2. The CDR3 length is 13 residues.

This clonotype showed up many times. V and J are TRBV20-1 and TRBJ2-7; D is possibly TRBD2 (5 bases). This CDR3 comprises 12 residues. The V end was cut by 2 bases, the J end by 6 bases, with 11 bases between. Germline CDR1 reads DFQATT; CDR2 reads SNEGSKA (reference sequence). The CDR3 spells CSARPQRAEQYF. The DNA of the CDR3 is TGCAGTGCTAGACCTCAGAGGGCCGAGCAGTACTTC.

This clonotype was counted many times. J is TRBJ2-2 and V is TRBV4-1; D gene uncertain. Trimming took 3 bases from V and 4 from J, leaving 12 bases between them. Germline V gene lookup returns CDR1 MGHRA and CDR2 YSYEKL. CDR3 length: 15 residues. The CDR3 loop reads CASSHYDKATGELFF. In DNA, the CDR3 is TGCGCCAGCAGCCACTATGACAAGGCCACCGGGGAGCTGTTTTTT.

The table lists this clonotype with many counts. The rearrangement links TRBV12-5 to TRBJ2-3; D gene uncertain. Trimming removed 0 bases from V and 4 bases from J, with 8 bases in between. Germline V gene data show CDR1 as LGHNT and CDR2 as FRNRAP. There are 14 residues in the CDR3. CDR3: CASGLVLGADTQYF. The CDR3 nucleotides are TGTGCTAGTGGTTTGGTACTTGGTGCAGATACGCAGTATTTT.

This clonotype was recorded at least ten times. The chain combines TRBV5-1 with TRBJ2-1; D unresolved. The V gene's germline CDR1 is SGHRS and CDR2 YFSETQ. The CDR3 is 18 amino acids. Deletions cut 0 bases from V and 0 bases from J, with 16 bases between. The CDR3 region is CASSLGGSALSSYNEQFF. For the CDR3, the DNA is TGCGCCAGCAGCTTGGGGGGATCGGCGCTAAGCTCCTACAATGAGCAGTTCTTC.

Ten or more counts support this clonotype. The chain uses TRBV5-1 and TRBJ2-5, with D possibly TRBD1 on 5 matching bases. V lost 0 bases, J lost 7 bases, and 13 bases lay in between. The CDR3 is made up of 14 amino acids. The V gene's germline CDR1 is SGHRS and CDR2 YFSETQ. CDR3 DNA sequence: TGCGCCAGCAGCTTGGGGCCAGGGTCCGGGACCCAGTACTTC. It yields the protein CASSLGPGSGTQYF.

There are many counts of this clonotype. V usage is TRBV7-9 and J usage is TRBJ2-7; D is uncertain. Trimming stripped 2 bases from V and 2 bases from J, with 10 bases between. Per the germline V gene, CDR1 is SEHNR and CDR2 is FQNEAQ (reference sequence). There are 14 residues in the CDR3. CDR3 in amino acids: CASSLRSQTYEQYF. The CDR3 DNA is TGTGCCAGCAGCTTAAGGTCACAGACCTACGAGCAGTACTTC. Full variable domain (outside the CDR3, taken from reference TRBV7-9 and TRBJ2-7): DTGVSQNPRHKITKRGQNVTFRCDPISEHNRLYWYRQTLGQGPEFLTYFQNEAQLEKSRLLSDRFSAERPKGSFSTLEIQRTEQGDSAMYLCASSLRSQTYEQYFGPGTRLTVT.

This clonotype ranks as medium-sized (0.01 to 0.1%). This chain connects TRBV20-1 to TRBJ2-1; 7 bases map to TRBD1. With 3 bases clipped from V and 1 base from J, the junction kept 3 bases outside the gene matches. Germline CDR1 is DFQATT and CDR2 is SNEGSKA (reference sequence). The CDR3 has 14 residues. CDR3 region: CSASLGQSYNEQFF. CDR3 sequence (DNA): TGCAGTGCTAGTCTGGGACAGTCCTACAATGAGCAGTTCTTC.

The table lists this clonotype with many counts. The chain carries TRBV12-3 or TRBV12-4 and TRBJ2-1, with TRBD2 matching 8 bases. This CDR3 is built from 15 residues. The trim removed 1 base at V and 4 bases at J, leaving 3 bases unmatched. The chain's CDR3 is CASSLGTGGYNEQFF. Here the CDR3 DNA reads TGTGCCAGCAGTTTAGGGACGGGGGGGTACAATGAGCAGTTCTTC.